These 14 T cell receptor beta chains were sequenced from one sample in a study of shared clonotypes between healthy human individuals. Method: immunoSEQ multiplex PCR; TCRdb's copy keeps in-frame clones and lacks some. The table has around 700,000 clones, around 73% seen once. The material sequenced was memory CD4+ T cells sorted from blood. Subset described: CD45RA-negative fraction. These TCRs come from a young woman in good health.

This clone was found a few times. This chain joins TRBV28 and TRBJ1-1, with D maybe TRBD1 (5 bases). CDR3 length: 13 amino acids. V was trimmed by 3 bases and J by 10 bases, leaving 15 bases between them. Germline CDR1 is MDHEN and CDR2 is SYDVKM. The CDR3 DNA is TGTGCCAGCAGTTTGCCCGCCGGGGGGGGAGCTTTCTTT. This encodes CASSLPAGGGAFF.

This sequence joins TRBV6-1 and TRBJ2-7; 7 bases match TRBD1. J gave up 2 bases and V 6 bases, and 10 bases lay outside the gene matches. Germline CDR1 and CDR2: MNHNS and SASEGT. The CDR3 has 15 amino acids. In nucleotides, the CDR3 is TGTGCCAGCAGGACCTACAGGGGACAGCCCTACGAGCAGTACTTC. Protein: CASRTYRGQPYEQYF.

In this sample, this clone turned up a few times. CDR3 residues: CASSRGLAGVKDTQYF. CDR3 in DNA: TGTGCCAGCAGTCGGGGACTAGCGGGAGTTAAAGATACGCAGTATTTT. The rearrangement links TRBV2 to TRBJ2-3; TRBD2 aligns across 14 bases. The junction had 6 bases not matched to a gene; V was cut back by 5 bases and J by 5 bases. The germline gives CDR1 SNHLY, CDR2 FYNNEI. The CDR3 sequence is 16 residues long.

This clone occurred a few times. This chain uses TRBV7-8 with TRBJ2-6; D is unresolved. Per germline, CDR1 SGHVS and CDR2 FQNEAQ. Trimming pared 6 bases from V and 5 bases from J, leaving 8 bases between. This CDR3 spans 13 amino acids. In DNA form, the CDR3 reads TGTGCCAGCAGAGGTGTCTGGGCCAACGTCCTGACTTTC. It codes for CASRGVWANVLTF.

V is TRBV5-1 and J is TRBJ2-2; TRBD2 agrees at 11 bases. V shed 4 bases and J 3 bases; nucleotides not matched to a gene: 8. The length of the CDR3 is 17 residues. The V gene's germline CDR1 is SGHRS and CDR2 YFSETQ. The CDR3 loop is CASSLGTSGSYTGELFF. The DNA for the CDR3 is TGCGCCAGCAGCCTTGGGACTAGCGGAAGCTACACCGGGGAGCTGTTTTTT.

This clone was seen a few times. The chain joins TRBV5-1 to TRBJ2-4, with 11 bases lining up with TRBD2. The CDR3 consists of 19 residues. With V trimmed by 2 bases and J by 1 base, 11 bases remained unmatched. CDR1 is SGHRS, CDR2 YFSETQ, per germline. DNA for the CDR3: TGCGCCAGCAGCTTAATAGCGGGAGGGCCAGATGGGGCCAAAAACATTCAGTACTTC. Translated, it gives CASSLIAGGPDGAKNIQYF.

This chain uses TRBV6-5 with TRBJ2-2; TRBD1 matches 7 bases. Trimming at V came to 8 bases and at J to 1 base, leaving 4 bases not matched to a gene. Germline V lookup: CDR1 MNHEY, CDR2 SVGAGI. CDR3 length: 14 residues. As DNA, the CDR3 is TGTGCCAGCTCAGGACAGGAGAACACCGGGGAGCTGTTTTTT. It translates to CASSGQENTGELFF.

Concerning this clone itself: Other DNA sequences in the same sample also yield this CDR3. The genes are TRBV7-9 and TRBJ1-2; D remains unclear. V lost 3 bases to trimming and J lost 1 base, with 6 bases between them. This CDR3 is 13 amino acids long. From germline, CDR1 is SEHNR and CDR2 FQNEAQ (reference sequence). CDR3 coding DNA: TGTGCCAGCAGCTTGGACGGTAACTATGGCTACACCTTC. Amino acid sequence: CASSLDGNYGYTF.

The chain recombines TRBV10-3 with TRBJ2-1; 13 bases line up with TRBD2. V shed 3 bases and J 0 bases; nucleotides not matched to a gene: 11. The CDR3 spans 20 residues. CDR1 and CDR2 (germline): ENHRY, SYGVKD. The DNA of the CDR3 is TGTGCCATCAGTGAAGGCGTTGGGACTAGCGGGACGAACTCCTACAATGAGCAGTTCTTC. Protein: CAISEGVGTSGTNSYNEQFF.

The chain joins TRBV5-1 to TRBJ2-2; a weak D match, TRBD2 (5 bases). The V gene's germline CDR1 is SGHRS and CDR2 YFSETQ. The V and J ends lost 6 bases and 0 bases respectively, with 18 bases between them. The CDR3 has 17 residues. CDR3 sequence: CASTSRGGIANTGELFF. In DNA, the CDR3 is TGCGCCAGCACCTCGCGAGGAGGTATCGCGAACACCGGGGAGCTGTTTTTT.

The genes are TRBV27 and TRBJ1-3, with D possibly TRBD1 on 5 matching bases. Germline V gene lookup returns CDR1 MNHEY and CDR2 SMNVEV (reference sequence). Trimming removed 6 bases from V and 0 bases from J, with 12 bases in between. CDR3 size: 15 residues. The CDR3 region has the DNA TGTGCCAGCAGCTTACGGGGCAACTCTGGAAACACCATATATTTT. Translating gives CASSLRGNSGNTIYF.

This clone was observed a handful of times. The rearrangement joins TRBV27 to TRBJ2-5, with 10 positions matching TRBD2. Trimming removed 3 bases from V and 4 bases from J; junction bases left unmatched: 8. CDR1 MNHEY and CDR2 SMNVEV come from the germline V gene (reference sequence). The CDR3 length is 16 residues. The CDR3 coding sequence is TGTGCCAGCAGTTTGATCAGCGGGAGGGCCTTAGAGACCCAGTACTTC. This gives the protein CASSLISGRALETQYF.

The gene calls are TRBV28 and TRBJ2-2, with 7 bases lining up with TRBD2. The V segment lost 3 bases and the J segment 2 bases; nucleotides outside the gene matches: 12. CDR1 and CDR2 (germline): MDHEN, SYDVKM. The length of the CDR3 is 18 residues. Here the CDR3 DNA reads TGTGCCAGCAGTTTTAGCAGCGGGACGGGGATAAACACCGGGGAGCTGTTTTTT. It specifies CASSFSSGTGINTGELFF.

The rearrangement links TRBV7-2 to TRBJ1-2; possibly TRBD1 for D (5 bases). This CDR3 region has 14 residues. Germline V gene data show CDR1 as SGHTA and CDR2 as FQGNSA. Trimming removed 5 bases at V and 4 bases at J, with 14 bases between. CDR3 region: CASSTQGFGYGYTF. For the CDR3, the DNA is TGTGCCAGCAGCACCCAGGGTTTCGGCTATGGCTACACCTTC.